The 12 T cell receptor beta chains given below trace back to one sample, sequenced in a study of Ad26.COV2.S vaccination and SARS-CoV-2 variants. Treatment in this sample: over 15 received Ad26.COV2.S at low or high dose, single or two shots; several received placebo; per-sample allocation not given. Day 63 after the first injection of vaccine or placebo was the sampling time. Produced via immunoSEQ multiplex PCR; TCRdb's table is partial and in-frame only. The data contain 200,000 to 300,000 clones, roughly 90% of them seen just once; the ten biggest clones take up around 11%. This specimen consisted of peripheral blood, obtained in a trial of Ad26.COV2.S vaccine versus placebo. These receptors all come from a person aged 18-60 years who received the Ad26.COV2.S COVID-19 vaccine or a placebo.

V gene TRBV19 combines with J gene TRBJ1-6, with 10 bases aligning to TRBD1. The CDR3 has 14 amino acids. V shed 9 bases and J 8 bases; nucleotides not matched to a gene: 7. The germline gives CDR1 LNHDA, CDR2 SQIVND (reference sequence). CDR3 region: CASETGGRDSPLHF. CDR3 bases: TGTGCCAGCGAGACAGGGGGCCGAGATTCACCCCTCCACTTT.

The gene calls are TRBV12-2 and TRBJ1-1. TRBV12-2 is labeled a pseudogene. The CDR3 extends over 14 amino acids. CDR3 protein: CAMQGRDMDTEAFF. The CDR3, as DNA: TGTGCAATGCAAGGGAGGGACATGGACACTGAAGCTTTCTTT.

This chain connects TRBV6-1 to TRBJ2-1; 8 positions match TRBD2. Germline-derived CDR1 and CDR2 are MNHNS and SASEGT. The CDR3 totals 18 residues. With V trimmed by 4 bases and J by 0 bases, 11 bases remained unmatched. The CDR3 sequence is CASSVTPGGRSSYNEQFF. CDR3 coding DNA: TGTGCCAGCAGTGTGACGCCGGGAGGGAGGAGCTCCTACAATGAGCAGTTCTTC.

The V gene is TRBV4-2, the J gene TRBJ2-1, with TRBD2 matching 12 bases. Trimming at V came to 6 bases and at J to 9 bases, leaving 9 bases not matched to a gene. CDR3 size: 15 residues. From germline, CDR1 is LGHNA and CDR2 YNFKEQ. CDR3 DNA sequence: TGTGCCAGCAGGCAACTAGCGGGAGGAGGAGGTGAGCAGTTCTTC. Translated: CASRQLAGGGGEQFF.

This chain uses TRBV4-2 with TRBJ1-1; 10 positions agree with TRBD1. Losses at the gene ends were 2 bases for V and 3 bases for J; bases not matched to a gene: 3. The germline V gene encodes CDR1 LGHNA and CDR2 YNFKEQ. CDR3 length: 15 amino acids. The CDR3 bases are TGTGCCAGCAGCCAACCGGACAGGGGGGACACTGAAGCTTTCTTT. Its protein product is CASSQPDRGDTEAFF.

This chain uses TRBV30 with TRBJ2-7, with 9 bases matching TRBD2. CDR1 and CDR2 (germline): GTSNPN, SVGIG (reference sequence). V shed 5 bases and J 4 bases; nucleotides not matched to a gene: 9. The CDR3 extends over 14 amino acids. CDR3 nucleotides: TGTGCCTGGGACCCGGGACTAGCTAGGTACGAGCAGTACTTC. Amino acid sequence: CAWDPGLARYEQYF.

The rearrangement links TRBV5-1 to TRBJ2-1; 9 positions match TRBD2. The CDR3 extends over 19 amino acids. V shed 4 bases, J shed 0 bases, and the junction held 14 bases outside the gene matches. Germline CDR1 SGHRS, CDR2 YFSETQ. CDR3 nucleotide sequence: TGCGCCAGCAGCCCCTCCGGCGGGGGGGCCCCCAGCTCCTACAATGAGCAGTTCTTC. It specifies CASSPSGGGAPSSYNEQFF.

The rearrangement links TRBV20-1 to TRBJ1-1, with unresolved D. The germline V and J ends were trimmed by 3 bases and 2 bases, with 16 bases remaining between them. Germline V CDR1 and CDR2: DFQATT, SNEGSKA (reference sequence). The CDR3 totals 15 residues. CDR3 sequence: CSASNARTGNTEAFF. Written as DNA, the CDR3 is TGCAGTGCTAGTAACGCGCGGACGGGAAACACTGAAGCTTTCTTT.

V usage is TRBV24-1 and J usage is TRBJ2-1, with 8 nucleotides matching TRBD2. The CDR3 totals 16 residues. Trimming removed 10 bases from V and 3 bases from J; junction bases left unmatched: 13. Germline loops: CDR1 KGHDR, CDR2 SFDVKD. The CDR3 nucleotides read TGTGCCACGGGCGGGGGGAACCCCCCGGACTACAATGAGCAGTTCTTC. This sequence encodes CATGGGNPPDYNEQFF.

The V and J genes are TRBV7-3 and TRBJ2-5; D unclear. V dropped 4 bases and J dropped 5 bases, with 14 bases sitting between them. Germline assignment: CDR1 SGHTA and CDR2 FQGTGA. This CDR3 is built from 14 residues. CDR3 nucleotides: TGTGCCAGCAGCTATTTTGGGCGTAGCGAGACCCAGTACTTC. It encodes CASSYFGRSETQYF.

A single count supports this clone. The rearrangement uses TRBV7-9 and TRBJ1-2; D is ambiguous. The CDR3 is made up of 11 amino acids. Germline V gene lookup returns CDR1 SEHNR and CDR2 FQNEAQ (reference sequence). The V end lost 10 bases, the J end lost 4 bases, and 10 bases lay between the germline ends. DNA for the CDR3: TGTGCCACCCATGCGGGCTATGGCTACACCTTC. Amino acid sequence: CATHAGYGYTF.

The chain has TRBV29-1 and TRBJ2-3; 11 positions agree with TRBD2. The germline CDR1 and CDR2 sequences are SQVTM and ANQGSEA. The CDR3 covers 16 residues. The V and J ends lost 6 bases and 2 bases, in that order; junction bases with no gene match: 10. The CDR3 DNA is TGCAGCGTCACCATACTAGCGGGAGCGTACACAGATACGCAGTATTTT. Translating it yields CSVTILAGAYTDTQYF.